The 8 T cell receptor beta chains listed next were all sequenced from one sample in a study of Graves' ophthalmopathy and Graves' hyperthyroidism (dated by TCRdb to between 2018 and 2020). The data were produced on an Illumina HiSeq 2000. For repertoire sequencing, the TCR beta CDR3 regions were amplified from RNA transcripts. HTBI primers and the Qiagen OneStep RT-PCR kit were used in a first-round RT-PCR, which was followed by a second-round multiplex PCR, size selection and purification. TCRdb itself trimmed the public reads at Q25 with fastp, ran MiXCR and retained productive beta chains. Duplicate CDR3 protein sequences are folded into a single record with the most common DNA and genes. The sample table shows approximately 210,000 distinct CDR3 sequences, and roughly a fifth are seen once. Roughly 44% of the sample is taken by the ten largest. Sequenced input: peripheral blood. All receptors derive from a woman aged 50 to 60 with Graves' ophthalmopathy. Donor details come from another sample of the same person, matched by shared clones.

This clonotype was counted at least ten times. The chain is built from TRBV7-2 and TRBJ2-5, with D perhaps TRBD1 or TRBD2 (7 bases each). Per germline, CDR1 SGHTA and CDR2 FQGNSA. V lost 8 bases and J lost 4, with 20 bases in between. This CDR3 region has 15 residues. CDR3 sequence: CASARRFRGGETQYF. In DNA, the CDR3 is TGTGCCAGCGCCCGGCGGTTCAGGGGGGGAGAGACCCAGTACTTC.

Regarding this clonotype: A much larger clonotype is one base distant, so this may be a read error. This rearrangement joins TRBV19 to TRBJ2-2; no definite D call. CDR1 is LNHDA, CDR2 SQIVND, per germline (reference sequence). Trimming cost V 6 bases and J 3 bases, with 14 bases left between them. CDR3 length: 15 amino acids. The CDR3 DNA reads as TGTGCCAGTAGCACAACCGCACTTTACACCGGGGAGCTGTTTTTT. Its protein product is CASSTTALYTGELFF.

This clonotype was found many times. This rearrangement joins TRBV11-1 to TRBJ1-2; D may be TRBD1 (5 bases). From germline, CDR1 is SGHAT and CDR2 FQDESV (reference sequence). V shed 5 bases and J shed 6 bases, with 22 bases lying between them. The CDR3 is made up of 16 amino acids. The CDR3 is CASSPPSAQGLNGYTF. CDR3 DNA sequence: TGTGCCAGCAGCCCCCCCTCCGCTCAGGGTTTAAATGGCTACACCTTC.

This clonotype was recorded at least ten times. The chain is built from TRBV11-1 and TRBJ1-5, with D possibly TRBD1 on 5 matching bases. V was trimmed by 6 bases and J by 7 bases, leaving 25 bases between them. Germline V CDR1 and CDR2: SGHAT, FQDESV (reference sequence). The CDR3 totals 17 residues. DNA of the CDR3: TGTGCCAGCAGTTCCAAACTATTGATGCCGGGGGACCAGCCCCAGCATTTT. This gives the protein CASSSKLLMPGDQPQHF. Drawing the rest from reference TRBV11-1 and TRBJ1-5, the complete variable domain is EAEVAQSPRYKITEKSQAVAFWCDPISGHATLYWYRQILGQGPELLVQFQDESVVDDSQLPKDRFSAERLKGVDSTLKIQPAELGDSAMYLCASSSKLLMPGDQPQHFGDGTRLSIL.

This clonotype was picked up many times. This rearrangement joins TRBV28 to TRBJ2-7; D remains ambiguous. CDR1 MDHEN and CDR2 SYDVKM come from the germline V gene. This CDR3 is 12 amino acids long. V was clipped by 4 bases and J by 6 bases, with 10 bases between them. CDR3 nucleotides: TGTGCCAGCAGTTCCGGGCTCCCCGAGCAGTACTTC. This sequence encodes CASSSGLPEQYF. The full variable domain, completed using reference TRBV28 and TRBJ2-7, is DVKVTQSSRYLVKRTGEKVFLECVQDMDHENMFWYRQDPGLGLRLIYFSYDVKMKEKGDIPEGYSVSREKKERFSLILESASTNQTSMYLCASSSGLPEQYFGPGTRLTVT.

This clonotype was detected only once. The rearrangement links TRBV12-3 or TRBV12-4 to TRBJ1-1, with TRBD1 matching 11 bases. This CDR3 is built from 14 residues. The J segment lost 5 bases and the V segment lost 7 bases, leaving 6 bases of the junction unmatched. The CDR3 DNA follows: TGTGCCAGCAACCCGGGACAGGGGGAGACTGAAGCTTTCTTT. It translates to CASNPGQGETEAFF.

The chain carries TRBV10-3 and TRBJ1-2, with TRBD1 as a possible D gene (5 bases). The V gene lost 6 bases and the J gene lost 6 bases, with 8 bases spanning the gap. The CDR3 has 11 amino acids. Germline loops: CDR1 ENHRY, CDR2 SYGVKD. The CDR3 is CAIRWGDGYTF. CDR3 DNA sequence: TGTGCCATCAGATGGGGGGATGGCTACACCTTC.

This clonotype appeared many times. The rearrangement joins TRBV10-3 to TRBJ2-5, with D possibly being TRBD1 (6 bases). Trimming removed 7 bases from V and 5 bases from J, with 20 bases in between. This CDR3 has 15 residues. CDR1 is ENHRY, CDR2 SYGVKD, per germline. DNA for the CDR3: TGTGCCATCAAGAGTGGGGGCCCCGGGTCGGAGACCCAGTACTTC. Protein product: CAIKSGGPGSETQYF.